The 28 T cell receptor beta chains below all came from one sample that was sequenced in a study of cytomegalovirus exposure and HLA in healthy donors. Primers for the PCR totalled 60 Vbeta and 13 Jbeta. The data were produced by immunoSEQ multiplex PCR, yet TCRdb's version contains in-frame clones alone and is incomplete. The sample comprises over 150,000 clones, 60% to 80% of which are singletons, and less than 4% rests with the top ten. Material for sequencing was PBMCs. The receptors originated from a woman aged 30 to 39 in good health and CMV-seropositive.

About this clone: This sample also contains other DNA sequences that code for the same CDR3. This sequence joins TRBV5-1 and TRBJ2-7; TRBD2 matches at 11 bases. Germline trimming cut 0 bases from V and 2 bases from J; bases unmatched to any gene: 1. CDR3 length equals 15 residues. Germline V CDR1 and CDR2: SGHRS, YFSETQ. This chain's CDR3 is CASSLVSGRAYEQYF. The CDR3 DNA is TGCGCCAGCAGCTTGGTTAGCGGGAGGGCCTACGAGCAGTACTTC.

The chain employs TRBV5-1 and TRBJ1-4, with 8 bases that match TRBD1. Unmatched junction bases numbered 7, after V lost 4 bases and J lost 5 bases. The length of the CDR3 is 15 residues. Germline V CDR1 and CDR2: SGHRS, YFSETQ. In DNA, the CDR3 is TGCGCCAGCAGCCCAAACGCAGGGGGCAATGAAAAACTGTTTTTT. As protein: CASSPNAGGNEKLFF.

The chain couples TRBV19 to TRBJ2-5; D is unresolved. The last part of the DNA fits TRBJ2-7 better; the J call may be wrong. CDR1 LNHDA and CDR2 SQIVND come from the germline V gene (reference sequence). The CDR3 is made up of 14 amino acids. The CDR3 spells CASSIPSPPYEQYF. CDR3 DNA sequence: TGTGCCAGTAGTATACCGAGCCCGCCGTACGAGCAGTACTTC.

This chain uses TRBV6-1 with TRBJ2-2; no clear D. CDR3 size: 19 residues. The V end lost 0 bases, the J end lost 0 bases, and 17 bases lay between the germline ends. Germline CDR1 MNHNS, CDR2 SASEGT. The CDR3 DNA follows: TGTGCCAGCAGTGAAGCTCTAGTTCTACCCCTCGCGAACACCGGGGAGCTGTTTTTT. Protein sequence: CASSEALVLPLANTGELFF.

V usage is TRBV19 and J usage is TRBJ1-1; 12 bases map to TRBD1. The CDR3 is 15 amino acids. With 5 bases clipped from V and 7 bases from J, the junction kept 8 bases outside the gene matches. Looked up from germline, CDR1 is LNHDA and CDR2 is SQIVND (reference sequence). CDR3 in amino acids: CASSSPGQGAREAFF. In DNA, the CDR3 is TGTGCCAGTAGTTCACCGGGACAGGGGGCGCGTGAAGCTTTCTTT.

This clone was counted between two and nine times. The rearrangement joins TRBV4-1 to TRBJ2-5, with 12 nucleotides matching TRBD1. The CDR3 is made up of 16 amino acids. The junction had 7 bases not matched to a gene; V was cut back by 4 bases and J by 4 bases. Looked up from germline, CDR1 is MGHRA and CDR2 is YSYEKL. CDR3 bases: TGCGCCAGCAGCCCGACACCGGGACAGGGGGCAGAGACCCAGTACTTC. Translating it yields CASSPTPGQGAETQYF.

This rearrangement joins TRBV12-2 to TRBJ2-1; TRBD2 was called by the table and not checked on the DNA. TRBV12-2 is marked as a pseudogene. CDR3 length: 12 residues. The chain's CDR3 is CASRMRGNEQFF. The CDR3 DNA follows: TGTGCAAGTCGCATGAGAGGGAATGAGCAGTTCTTC.

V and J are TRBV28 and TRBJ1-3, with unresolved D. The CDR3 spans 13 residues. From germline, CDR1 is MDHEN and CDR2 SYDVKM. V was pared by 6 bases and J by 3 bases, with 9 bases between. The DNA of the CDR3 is TGTGCCAGCAGGGCGGCAAATGGAAACACCATATATTTT. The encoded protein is CASRAANGNTIYF.

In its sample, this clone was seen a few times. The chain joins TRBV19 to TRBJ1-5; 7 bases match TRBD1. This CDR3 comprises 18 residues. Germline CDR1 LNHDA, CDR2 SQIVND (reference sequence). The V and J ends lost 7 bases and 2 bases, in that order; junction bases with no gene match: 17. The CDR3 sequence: CASTEDRALMAGNQPQHF. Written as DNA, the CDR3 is TGTGCCAGTACCGAAGACAGGGCTTTAATGGCGGGCAATCAGCCCCAGCATTTT.

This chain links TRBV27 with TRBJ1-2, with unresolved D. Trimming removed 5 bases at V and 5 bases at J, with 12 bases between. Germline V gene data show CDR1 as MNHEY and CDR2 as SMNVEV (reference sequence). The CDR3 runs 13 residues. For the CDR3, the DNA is TGTGCCAGCAGTAACGGGTCCTATTATGGCTACACCTTC. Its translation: CASSNGSYYGYTF.

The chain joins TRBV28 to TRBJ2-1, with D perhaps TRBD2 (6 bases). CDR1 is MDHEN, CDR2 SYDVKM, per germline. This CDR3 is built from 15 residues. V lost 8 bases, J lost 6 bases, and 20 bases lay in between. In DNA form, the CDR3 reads TGTGCCAGCCTAAGCGCCCAAGCGGGCCTCAATGAGCAGTTCTTC. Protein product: CASLSAQAGLNEQFF.

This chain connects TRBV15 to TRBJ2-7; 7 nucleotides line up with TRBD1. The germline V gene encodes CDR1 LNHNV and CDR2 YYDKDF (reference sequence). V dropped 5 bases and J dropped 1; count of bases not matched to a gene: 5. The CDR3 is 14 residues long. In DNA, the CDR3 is TGTGCCACCAGCGGGGACAGCCGGTCCTACGAGCAGTACTTC. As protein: CATSGDSRSYEQYF.

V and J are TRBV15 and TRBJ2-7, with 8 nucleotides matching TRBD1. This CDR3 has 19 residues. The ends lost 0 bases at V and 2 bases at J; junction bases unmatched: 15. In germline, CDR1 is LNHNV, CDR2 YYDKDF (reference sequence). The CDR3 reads CATSRDPHGGQGATYEQYF. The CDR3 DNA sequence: TGTGCCACCAGCAGAGATCCTCACGGGGGCCAGGGGGCTACCTACGAGCAGTACTTC.

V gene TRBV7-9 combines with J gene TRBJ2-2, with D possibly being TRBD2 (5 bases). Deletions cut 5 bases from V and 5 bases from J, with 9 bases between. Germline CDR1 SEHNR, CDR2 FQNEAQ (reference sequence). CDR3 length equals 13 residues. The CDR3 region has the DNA TGTGCCAGCAGCCCGACTACGACCGGGGAGCTGTTTTTT. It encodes CASSPTTTGELFF. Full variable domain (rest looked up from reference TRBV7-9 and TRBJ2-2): DTGVSQNPRHKITKRGQNVTFRCDPISEHNRLYWYRQTLGQGPEFLTYFQNEAQLEKSRLLSDRFSAERPKGSFSTLEIQRTEQGDSAMYLCASSPTTTGELFFGEGSRLTVL.

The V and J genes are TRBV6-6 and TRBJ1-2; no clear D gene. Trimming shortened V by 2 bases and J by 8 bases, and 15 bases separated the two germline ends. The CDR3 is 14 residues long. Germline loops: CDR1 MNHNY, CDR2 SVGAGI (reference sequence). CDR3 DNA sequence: TGTGCCAGCAGTTACGCAGTCCAGGTTGGAGGCTACACCTTC. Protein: CASSYAVQVGGYTF.

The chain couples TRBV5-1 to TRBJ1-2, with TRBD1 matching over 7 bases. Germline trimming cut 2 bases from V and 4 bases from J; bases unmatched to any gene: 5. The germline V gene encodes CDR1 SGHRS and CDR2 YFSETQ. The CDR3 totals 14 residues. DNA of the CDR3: TGCGCCAGCAGCTTTGGACAGGCCAGCTATGGCTACACCTTC. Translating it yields CASSFGQASYGYTF.

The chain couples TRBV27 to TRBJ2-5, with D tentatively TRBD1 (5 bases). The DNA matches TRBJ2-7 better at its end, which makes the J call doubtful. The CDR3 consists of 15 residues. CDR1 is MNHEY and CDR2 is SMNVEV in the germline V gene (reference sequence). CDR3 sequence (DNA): TGTGCCAGCAGTTTAAGCCAGGGCGCCATCTACGAGCAGTACTTC. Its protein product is CASSLSQGAIYEQYF.

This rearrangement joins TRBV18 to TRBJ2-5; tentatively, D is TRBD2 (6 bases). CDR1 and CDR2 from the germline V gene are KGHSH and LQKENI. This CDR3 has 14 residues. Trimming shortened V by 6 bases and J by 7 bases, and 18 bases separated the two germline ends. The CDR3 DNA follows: TGTGCCAGCTCCCCCCCGGAGGTCGGGAGGACCCAGTACTTC. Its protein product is CASSPPEVGRTQYF. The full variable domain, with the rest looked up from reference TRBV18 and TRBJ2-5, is NAGVMQNPRHLVRRRGQEARLRCSPMKGHSHVYWYRQLPEEGLKFMVYLQKENIIDESGMPKERFSAEFPKEGPSILRIQQVVRGDSAAYFCASSPPEVGRTQYFGPGTRLLVL.

CDR3 bases: TGTGCCAGCGGGACAGGGGGGATGAACACTGAAGCTTTCTTT. Amino acids: CASGTGGMNTEAFF. V gene TRBV6-5 combines with J gene TRBJ1-1, with TRBD1 identical over 11 bases. Germline loops: CDR1 MNHEY, CDR2 SVGAGI. The CDR3 runs 14 residues. Trimming removed 8 bases from V and 0 bases from J; junction bases left unmatched: 2.

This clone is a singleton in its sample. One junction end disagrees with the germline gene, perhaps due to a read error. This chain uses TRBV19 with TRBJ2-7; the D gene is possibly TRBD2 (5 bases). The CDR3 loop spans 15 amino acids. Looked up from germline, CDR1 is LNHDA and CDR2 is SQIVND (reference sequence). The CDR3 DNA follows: TGTGTCAGTAGTATTTCCCGAGGGTATCGGCGCGAGCAGTACTTC. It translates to CVSSISRGYRREQYF. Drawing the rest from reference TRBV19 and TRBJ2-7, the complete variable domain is DGGITQSPKYLFRKEGQNVTLSCEQNLNHDAMYWYRQDPGQGLRLIYYSQIVNDFQKGDIAEGYSVSREKKESFPLTVTSAQKNPTAFYLCVSSISRGYRREQYFGPGTRLTVT.

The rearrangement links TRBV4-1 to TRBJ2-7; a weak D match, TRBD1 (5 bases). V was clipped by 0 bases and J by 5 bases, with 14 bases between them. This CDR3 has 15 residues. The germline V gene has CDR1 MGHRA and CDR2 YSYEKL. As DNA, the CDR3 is TGCGCCAGCAGCCAAGATCACACCCTAGGGGACGAGCAGTACTTC. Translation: CASSQDHTLGDEQYF.

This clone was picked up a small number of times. The CDR3 DNA reads TGCGCCAGCAGCACGGCTGGGACAGGGAGTGAAAAACTGTTTTTT. This encodes CASSTAGTGSEKLFF. The rearrangement joins TRBV5-1 to TRBJ1-4; 9 bases agree with TRBD1. After removal of 4 bases from V and 7 bases from J, the junction contained 8 bases not matched to a gene. The germline V gene has CDR1 SGHRS and CDR2 YFSETQ. The CDR3 contains 15 residues.

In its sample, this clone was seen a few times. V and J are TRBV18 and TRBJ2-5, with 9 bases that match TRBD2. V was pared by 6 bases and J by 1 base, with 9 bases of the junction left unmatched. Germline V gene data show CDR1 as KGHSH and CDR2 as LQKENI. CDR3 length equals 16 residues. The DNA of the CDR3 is TGTGCCAGCTCCCCCGGGCCAGCGGGAGGCCAAGAGACCCAGTACTTC. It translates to CASSPGPAGGQETQYF.

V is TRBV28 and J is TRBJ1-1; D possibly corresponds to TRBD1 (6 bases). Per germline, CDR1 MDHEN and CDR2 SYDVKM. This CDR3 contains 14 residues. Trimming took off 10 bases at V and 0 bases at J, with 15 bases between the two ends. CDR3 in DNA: TGTGCCACCCTACCCGGACAGATGAACACTGAAGCTTTCTTT. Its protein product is CATLPGQMNTEAFF.

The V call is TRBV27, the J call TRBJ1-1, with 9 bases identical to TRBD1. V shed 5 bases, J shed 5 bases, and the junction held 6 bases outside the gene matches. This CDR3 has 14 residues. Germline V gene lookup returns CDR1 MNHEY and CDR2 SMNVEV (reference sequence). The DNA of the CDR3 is TGTGCCAGCAGTATACAGGGGGCGGCAACTGAAGCTTTCTTT. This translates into CASSIQGAATEAFF.

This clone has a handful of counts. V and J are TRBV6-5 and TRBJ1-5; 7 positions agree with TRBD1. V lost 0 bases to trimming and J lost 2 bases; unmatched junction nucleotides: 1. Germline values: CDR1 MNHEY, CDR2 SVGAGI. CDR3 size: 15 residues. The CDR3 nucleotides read TGTGCCAGCAGTTACTCCGGACAGGGCAATCAGCCCCAGCATTTT. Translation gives CASSYSGQGNQPQHF.

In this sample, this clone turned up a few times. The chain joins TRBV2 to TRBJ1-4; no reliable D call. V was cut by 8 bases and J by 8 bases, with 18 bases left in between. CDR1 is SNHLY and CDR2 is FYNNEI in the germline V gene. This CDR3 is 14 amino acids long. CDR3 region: CASGRRQAREKLFF. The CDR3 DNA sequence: TGTGCCAGCGGGAGGCGTCAGGCAAGGGAAAAACTGTTTTTT.

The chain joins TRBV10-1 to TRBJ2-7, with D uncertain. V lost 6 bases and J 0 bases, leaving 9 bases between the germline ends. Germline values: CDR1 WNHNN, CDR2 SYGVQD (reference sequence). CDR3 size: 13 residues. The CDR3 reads CASSPGFSYEQYF. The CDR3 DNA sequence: TGCGCCAGCAGCCCAGGCTTCTCCTACGAGCAGTACTTC.